One sample yielded the 12 T cell receptor beta chains listed below, sequenced in a study of T cells after yellow fever vaccination. TCRdb called the 5' RACE reads again in MiXCR, with one record for every CDR3 protein. The sample has hundreds of thousands of distinct CDR3 sequences, around an eighth seen once; the top ten hold about 15%. The starting material was PBMCs, obtained on the day of the yellow fever booster vaccination. These receptors originate from a man younger than 45 who received the YFV17D yellow fever vaccine.

This clonotype occurred a few times. The chain uses TRBV3-1 and TRBJ2-7, with 8 bases that match TRBD1. The CDR3 has 15 residues. V lost 4 bases and J lost 3; bases outside the gene matches: 8. Per germline, CDR1 LGHDT and CDR2 YNNKEL (reference sequence). CDR3 amino acids: CASSPQGQVGYEQYF. CDR3 DNA: TGTGCCAGCAGCCCACAGGGACAGGTCGGCTACGAGCAGTACTTC.

The table lists this clonotype with many counts. The CDR3 DNA is TGTGCCAGCAGCTTGATCGGGGGCGAGGTAGATACGCAGTATTTT. Its protein product is CASSLIGGEVDTQYF. This chain joins TRBV5-5 and TRBJ2-3, with D perhaps matching TRBD1 or TRBD2 (6 bases each). Germline V gene lookup returns CDR1 SGHKS and CDR2 YYEKEE (reference sequence). Trimming shortened V by 1 base and J by 5 bases, and 14 bases separated the two germline ends. The CDR3 has 15 residues. The variable domain in full, completed from reference TRBV5-5 and TRBJ2-3, reads DAGVTQSPTHLIKTRGQQVTLRCSPISGHKSVSWYQQVLGQGPQFIFQYYEKEERGRGNFPDRFSARQFPNYSSELNVNALLLGDSALYLCASSLIGGEVDTQYFGPGTRLTVL.

J is TRBJ2-7 and V is TRBV6-2 or TRBV6-3; 9 bases are a match to TRBD2. Germline V gene lookup returns CDR1 MNHEY and CDR2 SVGEGT. J gave up 0 bases and V 8 bases, and 11 bases lay outside the gene matches. This CDR3 has 16 amino acids. The CDR3 region is CASRDHPGLASYEQYF. CDR3 bases: TGTGCCAGCCGAGACCACCCGGGACTAGCCTCCTACGAGCAGTACTTC.

This clonotype was counted between two and nine times. J is TRBJ2-1 and V is TRBV7-2, with D possibly TRBD2 on 5 matching bases. Trimming cost V 5 bases and J 3 bases, with 14 bases left between them. This CDR3 region has 15 residues. Germline CDR1 SGHTA, CDR2 FQGNSA. As DNA, the CDR3 is TGTGCCAGCAGCCCCGGCCGGGAAAGCTACAATGAGCAGTTCTTC. Its translation is CASSPGRESYNEQFF.

This clonotype appeared a few times. The chain joins TRBV11-2 to TRBJ2-1; 10 bases are a match to TRBD2. Germline V lookup: CDR1 SGHAT, CDR2 FQNNGV. The CDR3 loop spans 19 amino acids. V lost 2 bases to trimming and J lost 4 bases; unmatched junction nucleotides: 14. CDR3 coding DNA: TGTGCCAGCAGCTTAAATGGGGGAAGCGGGAGGGAACCTTACAATGAGCAGTTCTTC. It encodes CASSLNGGSGREPYNEQFF. The whole variable domain, filled in from reference TRBV11-2 and TRBJ2-1, reads EAGVAQSPRYKIIEKRQSVAFWCNPISGHATLYWYQQILGQGPKLLIQFQNNGVVDDSQLPKDRFSAERLKGVDSTLKIQPAKLEDSAVYLCASSLNGGSGREPYNEQFFGPGTRLTVL.

This chain uses TRBV30 with TRBJ2-1, with D unresolved. CDR3 length: 12 residues. Trimming took off 3 bases at V and 7 bases at J, with 10 bases between the two ends. Germline CDR1 is GTSNPN and CDR2 is SVGIG (reference sequence). The CDR3 DNA is TGTGCCTGGAGCCAGATGATGAATGAGCAGTTCTTC. Protein: CAWSQMMNEQFF. Full variable domain (missing parts from reference TRBV30 and TRBJ2-1): SQTIHQWPATLVQPVGSPLSLECTVEGTSNPNLYWYRQAAGRGLQLLFYSVGIGQISSEVPQNLSASRPQDRQFILSSKKLLLSDSGFYLCAWSQMMNEQFFGPGTRLTVL.

This clonotype appeared many times. The chain is built from TRBV20-1 and TRBJ2-7, with 8 bases aligning to TRBD1. V shed 4 bases and J 5 bases; nucleotides not matched to a gene: 4. There are 12 residues in the CDR3. The germline V gene has CDR1 DFQATT and CDR2 SNEGSKA (reference sequence). The CDR3: CSATDRGDEQYF. As DNA, the CDR3 is TGCAGTGCTACCGACAGGGGAGACGAGCAGTACTTC.

In this sample, this clonotype turned up a few times. J is TRBJ1-1 and V is TRBV5-4; D perhaps matches TRBD1 (6 bases). This CDR3 comprises 16 residues. Germline loops: CDR1 SGHNT, CDR2 YYREEE (reference sequence). V was trimmed by 0 bases and J by 0 bases, leaving 12 bases between them. As DNA, the CDR3 is TGTGCCAGCAGCTTGGCCGGGGGGGCCATGAACACTGAAGCTTTCTTT. Its protein is CASSLAGGAMNTEAFF.

This clonotype was found a few times. The chain recombines TRBV5-6 with TRBJ1-4; no clear D. Germline V CDR1 and CDR2: SGHDT, YYEEEE. The CDR3 runs to 14 residues. V lost 4 bases, J lost 8 bases, and 15 bases lay in between. The CDR3 nucleotides are TGTGCCAGCAGCACCAGAAGGGATTTGGAAAAACTGTTTTTT. This gives the protein CASSTRRDLEKLFF.

This clonotype has only a few counts. This chain uses TRBV6-5 with TRBJ2-7, with D tentatively TRBD2 (7 bases). Trimming removed 0 bases from V and 5 bases from J, with 8 bases in between. The CDR3 is made up of 13 amino acids. The germline gives CDR1 MNHEY, CDR2 SVGAGI. DNA of the CDR3: TGTGCCAGCAGTTACTCCGGGGGGCACGAGCAGTACTTC. The encoded protein is CASSYSGGHEQYF.

The chain has TRBV5-1 and TRBJ2-5; perhaps TRBD2 as D (6 bases). Germline-derived CDR1 and CDR2 are SGHRS and YFSETQ. This CDR3 has 16 residues. V lost 4 bases, J lost 2 bases, and 18 bases lay in between. The CDR3 protein is CASSPTLGGSQETQYF. CDR3 nucleotide sequence: TGCGCCAGCAGCCCCACCCTCGGAGGGTCGCAAGAGACCCAGTACTTC.

This clonotype was picked up a small number of times. The rearrangement joins TRBV5-1 to TRBJ2-1; D is ambiguous. This CDR3 is 14 amino acids long. CDR1 and CDR2 from the germline V gene are SGHRS and YFSETQ. Trimming left V 0 bases short and J 7 bases short, with 11 bases between. As DNA, the CDR3 is TGCGCCAGCAGCTTGGGCGACCTGAGTAATGAGCAGTTCTTC. This sequence encodes CASSLGDLSNEQFF.